The rows below give T cell receptor beta chains drawn from one sample of a study of blood T cells in healthy people across ages. TCRdb passed the 5' RACE reads through MiXCR, listing each CDR3 protein once. Seen here are 1.4 million to 1.5 million distinct CDR3 sequences, 40% to 50% observed once, and the top ten hold less than 8%. What was sequenced was blood. These receptors were collected from a woman aged 18-30 years in good health. Each CDR3 is given with its conserved first and last residue. A D gene is named only where the DNA matches it firmly. Size tells how often a clone was seen (once, few, many) or the class of an expanded clone, and some rows leave it out.

size	V	J	D	CDR3
few	TRBV9	TRBJ2-5	.	CASSVGLGVETQYF
once	TRBV20-1	TRBJ1-5	.	CSASGVNQPQHF
.	TRBV28	TRBJ2-3	.	CASSVWNTGTDTQYF
few	TRBV10-3	TRBJ2-7	TRBD1	CAISGPGTGRDEQYF
.	TRBV4-1	TRBJ2-5	.	CASSQGGAGNGETQYF
.	TRBV6-1	TRBJ1-2	.	CASGAWNGYTF
.	TRBV20-1	TRBJ1-1	TRBD1	CSVSEDRAAEAFF
.	TRBV2	TRBJ2-3	.	CASSVEGLAADTQYF
.	TRBV9	TRBJ2-3	.	CASTIGSGADSDTQYF
few	TRBV3-1	TRBJ1-4	.	CASSQVLGNSGKLFF
.	TRBV5-1	TRBJ2-5	TRBD2	CASSSGGGGAKETQYF
.	TRBV6-2/TRBV6-3	TRBJ2-5	.	CASSPLVSSERGETQYF
few	TRBV2	TRBJ1-1	.	CASSPTAVVYTEAFF
few	TRBV7-2	TRBJ2-1	.	CASQRGGSYNEQFF
.	TRBV12-3/TRBV12-4	TRBJ1-2	.	CVSSLGGRGSYGYTF
few	TRBV27	TRBJ1-2	.	CASSFLRINYGYTF
.	TRBV20-1	TRBJ1-1	.	CSAEGLDRNTEAFF
.	TRBV7-8	TRBJ2-7	.	CASKKGLSEDSYEQYF
few	TRBV28	TRBJ2-1	.	CASSFISSLRGYNEQFF
.	TRBV20-1	TRBJ2-1	.	CSPLGSYNEQFF
.	TRBV12-3/TRBV12-4	TRBJ1-1	.	CASRGTSTEAFF
.	TRBV9	TRBJ2-3	TRBD2	CASSVESTRLAGVSDTQYF
once	TRBV24-1	.	.	CATLETQYF
.	TRBV7-9	TRBJ1-2	.	CASSLVFGGDGYTF
.	TRBV19	TRBJ2-1	.	CASHASSYNEQFF
few	TRBV10-3	TRBJ2-1	TRBD2	CAISGDSGSRSYNEQFF
.	TRBV28	TRBJ1-1	.	CASSLYQGPLNTEAFF
few	TRBV12-3/TRBV12-4	TRBJ2-7	.	CASSWGLIGGGYEQYF
few	TRBV20-1	TRBJ2-3	TRBD1	CSARGLGTGARDTQYF
few	TRBV20-1	TRBJ2-3	.	CSARDPRAIPPDTQYF
.	TRBV4-1	.	TRBD2	CASSQDGLAGSYEQYF
few	TRBV6-5	TRBJ2-7	.	CASTLQGPGEYF
.	TRBV14	TRBJ2-1	TRBD2	CASSQEWRAGGNEQFF
.	TRBV28	TRBJ2-5	.	CASSFVQKYQETQYF
few	TRBV7-2	TRBJ2-7	TRBD2	CASSPRLANAYEQYF
few	TRBV6-2/TRBV6-3	TRBJ1-2	TRBD1	CASSPGQVGGYTF
few	TRBV15	TRBJ2-3	.	CATSRGGGDTDTQYF
.	TRBV7-9	TRBJ2-7	TRBD1	CASSTGTASDEQYF
.	TRBV2	TRBJ2-7	.	CASSEGGNPSYEQYF
.	TRBV5-1	TRBJ2-1	TRBD2	CASSPSGYNNEQFF
few	TRBV6-6	TRBJ2-5	TRBD2	CASGSLAGKETQYF
.	TRBV11-2	.	.	CASRLTPMVEQYF